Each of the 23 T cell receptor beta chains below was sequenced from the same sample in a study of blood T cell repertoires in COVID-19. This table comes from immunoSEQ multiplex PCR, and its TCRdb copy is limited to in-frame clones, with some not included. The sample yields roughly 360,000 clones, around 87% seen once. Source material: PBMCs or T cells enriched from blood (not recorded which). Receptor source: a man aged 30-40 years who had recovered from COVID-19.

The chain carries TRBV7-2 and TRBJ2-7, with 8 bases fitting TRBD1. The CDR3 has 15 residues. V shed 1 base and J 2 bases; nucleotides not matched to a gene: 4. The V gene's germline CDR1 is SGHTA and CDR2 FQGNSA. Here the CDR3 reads CASSLGRTGTYEQYF. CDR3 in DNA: TGTGCCAGCAGCTTAGGTAGGACAGGGACCTACGAGCAGTACTTC.

CDR3 region: CASSEGQGSRISPLHF. The CDR3 DNA reads as TGTGCCAGCAGTGAAGGACAGGGTAGTAGGATTTCACCCCTCCACTTT. The chain combines TRBV6-1 with TRBJ1-6; 7 bases map to TRBD1. The ends lost 1 base at V and 9 bases at J; junction bases unmatched: 9. The CDR3 totals 16 residues. Germline V gene lookup returns CDR1 MNHNS and CDR2 SASEGT.

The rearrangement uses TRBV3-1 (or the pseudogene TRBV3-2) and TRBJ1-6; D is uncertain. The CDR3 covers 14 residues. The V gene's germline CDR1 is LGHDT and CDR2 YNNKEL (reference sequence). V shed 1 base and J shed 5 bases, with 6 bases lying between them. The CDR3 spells CASSQAGNNSPLHF. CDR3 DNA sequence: TGTGCCAGCAGCCAAGCGGGGAATAATTCACCCCTCCACTTT.

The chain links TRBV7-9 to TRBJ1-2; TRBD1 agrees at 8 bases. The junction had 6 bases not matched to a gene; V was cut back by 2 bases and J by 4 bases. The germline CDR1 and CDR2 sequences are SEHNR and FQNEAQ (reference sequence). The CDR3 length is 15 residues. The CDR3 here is CASSLQGAMGYGYTF. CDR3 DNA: TGTGCCAGCAGCTTACAGGGGGCTATGGGCTATGGCTACACCTTC.

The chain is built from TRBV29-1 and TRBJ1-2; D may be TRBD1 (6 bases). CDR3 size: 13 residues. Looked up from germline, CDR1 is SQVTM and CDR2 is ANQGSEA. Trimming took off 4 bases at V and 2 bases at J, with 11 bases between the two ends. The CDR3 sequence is CSVVDSVNYGYTF. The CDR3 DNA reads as TGCAGCGTTGTGGACAGCGTAAACTATGGCTACACCTTC.

The CDR3 DNA reads TGTGCCAGCAGTCCACAGGGGGGGAACACTGAAGCTTTCTTT. It codes for CASSPQGGNTEAFF. This sequence joins TRBV2 and TRBJ1-1; 8 bases align to TRBD1. The CDR3 contains 14 residues. V lost 5 bases and J lost 1; bases outside the gene matches: 3. CDR1 is SNHLY and CDR2 is FYNNEI in the germline V gene.

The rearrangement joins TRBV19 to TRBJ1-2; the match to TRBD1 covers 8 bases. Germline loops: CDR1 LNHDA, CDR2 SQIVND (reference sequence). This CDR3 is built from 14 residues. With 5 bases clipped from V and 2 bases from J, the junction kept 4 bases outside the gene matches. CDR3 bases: TGTGCCAGTAGTTTGGACAGGGCCAACTATGGCTACACCTTC. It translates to CASSLDRANYGYTF. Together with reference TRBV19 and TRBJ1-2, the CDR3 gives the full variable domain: DGGITQSPKYLFRKEGQNVTLSCEQNLNHDAMYWYRQDPGQGLRLIYYSQIVNDFQKGDIAEGYSVSREKKESFPLTVTSAQKNPTAFYLCASSLDRANYGYTFGSGTRLTVV.

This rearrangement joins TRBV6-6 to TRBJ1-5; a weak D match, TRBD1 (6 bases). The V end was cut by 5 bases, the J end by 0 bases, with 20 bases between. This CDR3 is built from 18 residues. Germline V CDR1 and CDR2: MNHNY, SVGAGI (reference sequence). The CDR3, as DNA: TGTGCCAGCAGTCGTACCCGCGGGGGGCCAAATAGCAATCAGCCCCAGCATTTT. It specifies CASSRTRGGPNSNQPQHF.

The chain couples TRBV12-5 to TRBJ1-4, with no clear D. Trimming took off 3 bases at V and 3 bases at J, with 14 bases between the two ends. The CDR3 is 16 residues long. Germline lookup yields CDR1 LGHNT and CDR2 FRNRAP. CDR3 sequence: CASGFLAGRPNEKLFF. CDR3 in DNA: TGTGCTAGTGGTTTTTTAGCGGGGAGGCCTAATGAAAAACTGTTTTTT.

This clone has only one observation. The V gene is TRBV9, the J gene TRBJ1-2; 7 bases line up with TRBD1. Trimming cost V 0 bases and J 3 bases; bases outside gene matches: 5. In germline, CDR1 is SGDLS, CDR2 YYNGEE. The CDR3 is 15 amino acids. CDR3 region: CASSVEGQPYYGYTF. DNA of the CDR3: TGTGCCAGCAGCGTAGAGGGACAGCCCTACTATGGCTACACCTTC.

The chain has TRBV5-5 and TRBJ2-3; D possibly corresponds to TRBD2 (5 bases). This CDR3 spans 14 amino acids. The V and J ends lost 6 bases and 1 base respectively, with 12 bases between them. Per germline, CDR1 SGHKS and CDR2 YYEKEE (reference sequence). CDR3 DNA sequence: TGTGCCAGCAACCAGGCGGGTGGCACAGATACGCAGTATTTT. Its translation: CASNQAGGTDTQYF.

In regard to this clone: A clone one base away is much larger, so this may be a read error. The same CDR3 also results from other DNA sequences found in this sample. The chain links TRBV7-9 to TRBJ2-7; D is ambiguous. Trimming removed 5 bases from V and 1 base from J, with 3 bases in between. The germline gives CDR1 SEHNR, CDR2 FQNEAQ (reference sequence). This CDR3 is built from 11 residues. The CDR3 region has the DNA TGTGCCAGCAGCCTTTCCTACGAGCAGTACTTC. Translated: CASSLSYEQYF. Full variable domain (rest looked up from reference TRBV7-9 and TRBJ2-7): DTGVSQNPRHKITKRGQNVTFRCDPISEHNRLYWYRQTLGQGPEFLTYFQNEAQLEKSRLLSDRFSAERPKGSFSTLEIQRTEQGDSAMYLCASSLSYEQYFGPGTRLTVT.

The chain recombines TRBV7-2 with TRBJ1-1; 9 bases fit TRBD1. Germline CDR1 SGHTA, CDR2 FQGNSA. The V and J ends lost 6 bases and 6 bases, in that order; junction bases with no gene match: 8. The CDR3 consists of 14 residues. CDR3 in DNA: TGTGCCAGCAGTCAAACAGGGGGCCGCGCTGAAGCTTTCTTT. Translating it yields CASSQTGGRAEAFF. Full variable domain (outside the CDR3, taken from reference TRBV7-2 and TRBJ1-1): GAGVSQSPSNKVTEKGKDVELRCDPISGHTALYWYRQSLGQGLEFLIYFQGNSAPDKSGLPSDRFSAERTGGSVSTLTIQRTQQEDSAVYLCASSQTGGRAEAFFGQGTRLTVV.

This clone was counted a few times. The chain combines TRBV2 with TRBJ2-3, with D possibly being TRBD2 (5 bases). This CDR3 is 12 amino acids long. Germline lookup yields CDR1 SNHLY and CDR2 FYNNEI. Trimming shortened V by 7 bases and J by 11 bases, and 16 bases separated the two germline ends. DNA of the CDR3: TGTGCCAGCAAAGTTGGAGGAGGAGGGCAGTATTTT. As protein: CASKVGGGGQYF.

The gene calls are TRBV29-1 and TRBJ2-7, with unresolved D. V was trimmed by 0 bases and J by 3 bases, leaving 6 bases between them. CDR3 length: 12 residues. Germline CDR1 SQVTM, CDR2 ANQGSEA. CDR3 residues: CSVEDRVYEQYF. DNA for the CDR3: TGCAGCGTTGAAGATCGAGTCTACGAGCAGTACTTC.

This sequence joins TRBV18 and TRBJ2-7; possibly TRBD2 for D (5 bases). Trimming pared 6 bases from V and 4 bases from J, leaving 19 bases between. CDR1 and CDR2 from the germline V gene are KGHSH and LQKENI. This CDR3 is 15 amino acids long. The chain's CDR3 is CASSPPPGGIYEQYF. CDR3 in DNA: TGTGCCAGCTCCCCTCCGCCAGGAGGAATATACGAGCAGTACTTC.

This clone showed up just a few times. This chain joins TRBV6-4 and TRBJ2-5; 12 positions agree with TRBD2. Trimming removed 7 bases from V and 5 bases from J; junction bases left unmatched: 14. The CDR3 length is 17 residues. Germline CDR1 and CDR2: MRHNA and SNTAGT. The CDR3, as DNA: TGTGCCAGCATCCATTCGGGACTAGCGGGTAAAGGGGAGACCCAGTACTTC. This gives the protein CASIHSGLAGKGETQYF.

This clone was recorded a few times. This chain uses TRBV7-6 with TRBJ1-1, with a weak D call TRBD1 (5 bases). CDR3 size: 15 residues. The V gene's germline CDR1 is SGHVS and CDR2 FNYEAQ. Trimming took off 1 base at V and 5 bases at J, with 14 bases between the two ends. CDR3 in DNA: TGTGCCAGCAGCTTAGAAGGGTCTAGGGGTACTGAAGCTTTCTTT. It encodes CASSLEGSRGTEAFF.

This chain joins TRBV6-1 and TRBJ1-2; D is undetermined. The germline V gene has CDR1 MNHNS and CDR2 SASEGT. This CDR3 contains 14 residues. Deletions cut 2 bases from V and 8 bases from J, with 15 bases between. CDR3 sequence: CASSESDSGRGYTF. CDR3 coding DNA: TGTGCCAGCAGTGAATCTGATAGCGGACGAGGCTACACCTTC.

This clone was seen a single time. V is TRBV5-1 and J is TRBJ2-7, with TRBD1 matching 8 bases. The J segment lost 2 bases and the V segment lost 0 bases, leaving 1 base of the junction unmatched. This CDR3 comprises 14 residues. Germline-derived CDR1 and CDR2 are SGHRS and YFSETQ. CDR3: CASSLGTGTYEQYF. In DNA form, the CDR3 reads TGCGCCAGCAGCTTGGGGACAGGGACCTACGAGCAGTACTTC.

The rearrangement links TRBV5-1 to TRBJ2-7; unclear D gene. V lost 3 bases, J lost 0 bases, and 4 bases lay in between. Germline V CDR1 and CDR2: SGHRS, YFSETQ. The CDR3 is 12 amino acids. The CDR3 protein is CASSSSSYEQYF. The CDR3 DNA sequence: TGCGCCAGCAGCTCTAGCTCCTACGAGCAGTACTTC.

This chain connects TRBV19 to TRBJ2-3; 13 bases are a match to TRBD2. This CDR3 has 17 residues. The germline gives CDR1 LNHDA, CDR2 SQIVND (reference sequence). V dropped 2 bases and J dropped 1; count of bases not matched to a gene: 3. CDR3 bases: TGTGCCAGTAGTATAATTGGACTAGCGGGGGGCACAGATACGCAGTATTTT. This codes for CASSIIGLAGGTDTQYF.

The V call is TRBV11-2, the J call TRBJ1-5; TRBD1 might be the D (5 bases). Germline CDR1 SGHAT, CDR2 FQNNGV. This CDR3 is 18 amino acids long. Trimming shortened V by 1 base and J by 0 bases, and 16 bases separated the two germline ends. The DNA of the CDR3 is TGTGCCAGCAGCTTAGCTCCGACAGACCCTAGTAGCAATCAGCCCCAGCATTTT. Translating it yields CASSLAPTDPSSNQPQHF.